One sample yielded the 21 T cell receptor beta chains listed below, sequenced in a study of metastatic and nonmetastatic thyroid tumors. No patient received treatment before thyroid surgery. TCRdb redid the clone calls on the PCR reads using MiXCR. The repertoire includes more than 15,000 clones, 22% of them detected once, and less than 10% sits in the top ten. Specimen: adjacent normal tissue. These receptors were collected from a female donor with papillary thyroid cancer or a benign thyroid nodule (not recorded which). Some clones in this sample may be carry-over from other donors' samples.

The rearrangement uses TRBV6-1 and TRBJ2-7; no clear D. The CDR3 has 12 residues. The germline V gene has CDR1 MNHNS and CDR2 SASEGT. Deletions cut 3 bases from V and 4 bases from J, with 7 bases between. Here the CDR3 DNA reads TGTGCCAGCAGTGATGGAAGGTACGAGCAGTACTTC. This encodes CASSDGRYEQYF.

This clone rates as medium-sized. The V gene is TRBV28, the J gene TRBJ1-2, with D possibly TRBD1 on 5 matching bases. Germline V gene data show CDR1 as MDHEN and CDR2 as SYDVKM. Trimming pared 4 bases from V and 2 bases from J, leaving 8 bases between. There are 13 residues in the CDR3. The CDR3 DNA reads TGTGCCAGCAGTTCGGGGGTAAACTATGGCTACACCTTC. It encodes CASSSGVNYGYTF.

This clone is classed as medium-sized. The V call is TRBV5-1, the J call TRBJ2-1, with D uncertain. Germline V CDR1 and CDR2: SGHRS, YFSETQ. Trimming pared 0 bases from V and 9 bases from J, leaving 13 bases between. The CDR3 is 14 residues long. DNA for the CDR3: TGCGCCAGCAGCTTGGGACACGCTGATGGTGAGCAGTTCTTC. Its protein product is CASSLGHADGEQFF.

This chain connects TRBV11-2 to TRBJ2-1; 7 bases align to TRBD2. CDR3 size: 14 residues. In germline, CDR1 is SGHAT, CDR2 FQNNGV. Trimming removed 0 bases from V and 7 bases from J; junction bases left unmatched: 3. CDR3 region: CASSLDPGGNEQFF. The CDR3 DNA reads as TGTGCCAGCAGCTTAGATCCGGGAGGTAATGAGCAGTTCTTC.

This clone was counted ten times or more. Since a much larger clone is just one base distant, this may be a read error. It is likely a read error, because the conserved phenylalanine at the end of the CDR3 is missing. The rearrangement joins TRBV7-2 to TRBJ2-7, with 9 bases that match TRBD1. The V gene's germline CDR1 is SGHTA and CDR2 FQGNSA. This CDR3 comprises 14 residues. V lost 5 bases, J lost 4 bases, and 6 bases stayed unmatched. The CDR3 here is CASSIKTGGYEQYL. In nucleotides, the CDR3 is TGTGCCAGCAGCATCAAGACAGGGGGATACGAGCAGTACCTC.

This clone has ten or more counts. The V and J genes are TRBV18 and TRBJ1-1; 7 bases line up with TRBD1. The CDR3 has 13 residues. Germline lookup yields CDR1 KGHSH and CDR2 LQKENI. The J segment lost 3 bases and the V segment lost 8 bases, leaving 6 bases of the junction unmatched. In DNA form, the CDR3 reads TGTGCCAGCCTACAGGGGAGGGACACTGAAGCTTTCTTT. It translates to CASLQGRDTEAFF.

The chain links TRBV7-9 to TRBJ1-1, with 7 positions matching TRBD1. This CDR3 contains 14 residues. The germline CDR1 and CDR2 sequences are SEHNR and FQNEAQ (reference sequence). V was pared by 7 bases and J by 5 bases, with 10 bases of the junction left unmatched. The CDR3 region is CASTLRDSDTEAFF. For the CDR3, the DNA is TGTGCCAGCACCCTCCGGGACAGCGATACTGAAGCTTTCTTT.

The gene calls are TRBV20-1 and TRBJ2-3, with 13 bases aligning to TRBD2. Germline assignment: CDR1 DFQATT and CDR2 SNEGSKA (reference sequence). The CDR3 consists of 18 residues. After removal of 5 bases from V and 1 base from J, the junction contained 12 bases not matched to a gene. The CDR3 DNA is TGCAGTGCTTCTACTAGCGGGGGGGTAGTTTGGGGCACAGATACGCAGTATTTT. This gives the protein CSASTSGGVVWGTDTQYF.

This clone has just a few counts. CDR3 in amino acids: CASSGIRGYEQYF. CDR3 coding DNA: TGTGCCAGCAGTGGTATTAGAGGCTACGAGCAGTACTTC. The J gene is TRBJ2-7, the V gene TRBV2; D is unclear. The CDR3 runs to 13 residues. Trimming stripped 4 bases from V and 3 bases from J, with 10 bases between. CDR1 is SNHLY and CDR2 is FYNNEI in the germline V gene.

This clone has ten or more counts. V gene TRBV28 combines with J gene TRBJ1-4; 8 bases agree with TRBD1. Trimming cost V 1 base and J 6 bases; bases outside gene matches: 7. The CDR3 consists of 16 residues. Looked up from germline, CDR1 is MDHEN and CDR2 is SYDVKM. The CDR3 DNA is TGTGCCAGCAGTTTATATTATCAGGGGGCGGATGAAAAACTGTTTTTT. This gives the protein CASSLYYQGADEKLFF.

This clone has just a few counts. The junction departs from germline at one end; a sequencing error may be responsible. This chain links TRBV6-5 with TRBJ2-2; 11 nucleotides line up with TRBD2. The CDR3 has 16 residues. Per germline, CDR1 MNHEY and CDR2 SVGAGI. The CDR3 spells CAISHKGLAGAGELFF. The CDR3 DNA sequence: TGTGCCATCAGTCACAAAGGACTAGCGGGCGCCGGGGAGCTGTTTTTT.

V is TRBV12-3 or TRBV12-4 and J is TRBJ1-1; no definite D call. The CDR3 has 16 residues. V was clipped by 1 base and J by 1 base, with 13 bases between them. DNA of the CDR3: TGTGCCAGCAGTTTAGTTAGGCTGGTGGGGAACACTGAAGCTTTCTTT. It translates to CASSLVRLVGNTEAFF.

This clone was detected ten times or more. The chain is built from TRBV28 and TRBJ2-3; weak D call: TRBD2 (6 bases). The CDR3 covers 15 residues. V lost 6 bases and J lost 4, with 17 bases in between. Germline CDR1 MDHEN, CDR2 SYDVKM. In nucleotides, the CDR3 is TGTGCCAGCAGACTTACTACCGGAGGGGCAGATACGCAGTATTTT. Translated, it gives CASRLTTGGADTQYF.

The rearrangement uses TRBV29-1 and TRBJ2-6; 12 nucleotides line up with TRBD1. This CDR3 contains 19 residues. The junction had 12 bases not matched to a gene; V was cut back by 3 bases and J by 3 bases. Germline-derived CDR1 and CDR2 are SQVTM and ANQGSEA. The CDR3 region is CSVEGNTGTGGFGANVLTF. CDR3 nucleotides: TGCAGCGTTGAGGGGAATACCGGGACAGGGGGCTTTGGGGCCAACGTCCTGACTTTC.

This clone is labeled as medium-sized. The chain has TRBV6-1 and TRBJ2-7; D tentatively reads TRBD1 or TRBD2 (7 bases each). The germline CDR1 and CDR2 sequences are MNHNS and SASEGT. The CDR3 is made up of 14 amino acids. V was shortened by 3 bases and J by 5 bases, with 14 bases between the two germline ends. The CDR3 loop reads CASSEYRGGNEQYF. The CDR3 nucleotides are TGTGCCAGCAGTGAGTACAGGGGAGGGAACGAGCAGTACTTC.

A remark on this clone: Here the CDR3 omits its conserved ending phenylalanine or tryptophan, so a read error is the likely source. The chain links TRBV15 to TRBJ2-7, with 10 bases aligning to TRBD1. After removal of 5 bases from V and 7 bases from J, the junction contained 11 bases not matched to a gene. CDR3 length: 15 amino acids. The germline V gene has CDR1 LNHNV and CDR2 YYDKDF (reference sequence). The CDR3 bases are TGTGCCACCAGCGCCAGACAGGGGGCCGGGGATGAGCAGTACCTC. Translated: CATSARQGAGDEQYL.

The sample holds many counts of this clone. This sequence joins TRBV3-1 and TRBJ1-2, with a possible D match to TRBD1 (5 bases). This CDR3 region has 14 residues. Trimming stripped 0 bases from V and 6 bases from J, with 11 bases between. Germline CDR1 LGHDT, CDR2 YNNKEL (reference sequence). CDR3 sequence: CASSQDLGADGYTF. The CDR3 region has the DNA TGTGCCAGCAGCCAAGATCTCGGGGCAGATGGCTACACCTTC.

The CDR3 protein is CSAIGLAGGRDEQFF. In DNA, the CDR3 is TGCAGTGCTATCGGACTAGCGGGGGGGCGGGATGAGCAGTTCTTC. The chain joins TRBV20-1 to TRBJ2-1, with TRBD2 identical over 15 bases. CDR3 length: 15 residues. Germline V gene sequence: CDR1 DFQATT, CDR2 SNEGSKA (reference sequence). V lost 4 bases to trimming and J lost 8 bases; unmatched junction nucleotides: 6.

With respect to this clone: This specimen includes other DNA sequences encoding the same CDR3. This chain links TRBV6-1 with TRBJ1-2; D perhaps matches TRBD1 (6 bases). Germline assignment: CDR1 MNHNS and CDR2 SASEGT. The V and J ends lost 5 bases and 7 bases respectively, with 14 bases between them. The CDR3 has 13 amino acids. CDR3 in amino acids: CASSPRGASGYTF. CDR3 DNA: TGTGCCAGCAGTCCCCGGGGGGCGAGTGGCTACACCTTC.

This clone is classed as medium-sized. V is TRBV28 and J is TRBJ2-7, with D unclear. The germline V gene encodes CDR1 MDHEN and CDR2 SYDVKM. This CDR3 spans 13 amino acids. V gave up 3 bases and J gave up 0 bases, with 6 bases separating them. The DNA of the CDR3 is TGTGCCAGCAGTTTTGAGGTCTCCTACGAGCAGTACTTC. This translates into CASSFEVSYEQYF. Full variable domain (remainder filled in from reference TRBV28 and TRBJ2-7): DVKVTQSSRYLVKRTGEKVFLECVQDMDHENMFWYRQDPGLGLRLIYFSYDVKMKEKGDIPEGYSVSREKKERFSLILESASTNQTSMYLCASSFEVSYEQYFGPGTRLTVT.

The J gene is TRBJ2-7, the V gene TRBV19, with D hard to call. Germline V gene data show CDR1 as LNHDA and CDR2 as SQIVND (reference sequence). The CDR3 spans 13 residues. Trimming cost V 0 bases and J 3 bases, with 6 bases left between them. The CDR3 DNA sequence: TGTGCCAGTAGTATAGATGGGGACTACGAGCAGTACTTC. Residues: CASSIDGDYEQYF. Full variable domain (missing parts from reference TRBV19 and TRBJ2-7): DGGITQSPKYLFRKEGQNVTLSCEQNLNHDAMYWYRQDPGQGLRLIYYSQIVNDFQKGDIAEGYSVSREKKESFPLTVTSAQKNPTAFYLCASSIDGDYEQYFGPGTRLTVT.